These T cell receptor beta chains were read from a single sample in a study of shared T cell receptors in the human thymus. Generated by immunoSEQ multiplex PCR, the TCRdb table keeps only in-frame clones and is missing some. The table shows more than 550,000 clones, with around 85% occurring only once. These same data were also listed under a study on human thymus T cells.

Sequenced: thymocytes. The receptors were gathered from a girl less than two years old with a congenital heart defect. CDR3s include the opening cysteine and the closing phenylalanine or tryptophan. Size is stated for part of the rows, as once, few or many counts, or as a class when the clone is expanded.

CDR3aa | abundance | v_gene
CASRRLTGNTEAFF | . | TRBV6-1
CASTGEGGETQYF | . | TRBV9
CASGLIPTGGTDTQYF | . | TRBV12-5
CASRDPTSSGVFTGELFF | few | TRBV7-6
CASSQDWGTRGDNEQFF | . | TRBV4-1
CASSDRASLNTEAFF | . | TRBV10-1
CSVEANTKSGESTDTQYF | . | TRBV29-1
CATTPPGDGSEKLFF | . | TRBV19
CASSIAVITGELFF | . | TRBV19
CSVMIQGTGLRETQYF | . | TRBV29-1
CASSLGQGGEQFF | . | TRBV27
CASSHRSASDTQYF | . | TRBV4-1
CASSQDRDGEAFF | . | TRBV4-3
CASSEAREAGTYEQYF | once | TRBV9
CASSQERIQDAYNEQFF | few | TRBV4-1
CASSLTGGVGYTF | . | TRBV28
CASSLNPPVAGGKLQETQYF | . | TRBV5-1
CASSYYRETQYF | . | TRBV5-1
CASSVAGTNYGYTF | once | TRBV5-6
CSVEFKDRGLSYEQYF | . | TRBV29-1
CASSFDRGNSPLHF | . | TRBV6-6
CASSLGGSTYEQYF | . | TRBV5-1
CASSGSDSLYHGYTF | . | TRBV2
CASEGLAGGTDTQYF | once | TRBV4-1
CASSSGGGPVGELFF | . | TRBV7-2
CASSSGTGIYGYTF | . | TRBV7-2
CASGRQRSTGELFF | . | TRBV27
CATSRNPGTEAFF | . | TRBV15
CASRGGGTPEAFF | . | TRBV28